Listed below are T cell receptor beta chains from one sample, sequenced in a study of post-analysis software for immune sequencing data. In TCRdb, the PCR reads were re-called with MiXCR into one record per CDR3 protein. The sample has roughly 800,000 distinct CDR3 sequences, roughly 29% seen once. Sequenced input: blood. These receptors came from a girl aged 5-17 years with multiple sclerosis. Each CDR3 is given with its conserved first and last residue. A D gene is named only where the DNA matches it firmly. Size is stated for part of the rows, as once, few or many counts, or as a class when the clone is expanded.

TRBJ2-7	TRBV7-2	TRBD2	NA	CASSLDLAGAYEQYF	TGTGCCAGCAGCTTAGACCTAGCGGGGGCCTACGAGCAGTACTTC
TRBJ1-6	TRBV20-1	NA	NA	CSAWFSGNSPLHF	TGCAGTGCATGGTTTAGCGGCAATTCACCCCTCCACTTT
TRBJ2-3	TRBV5-1	TRBD2	NA	CASSLQTSADTQYF	TGCGCCAGCAGCTTGCAGACTAGCGCAGATACGCAGTATTTT
TRBJ1-4	TRBV4-1	TRBD1	NA	CASRPGQTAEKLFF	TGCGCCAGCAGACCGGGACAGACGGCTGAAAAACTGTTTTTT
TRBJ1-1	TRBV12-3/TRBV12-4	NA	few	CASRGMNTEAFF	TGTGCCAGCAGGGGTATGAACACTGAAGCTTTCTTT
TRBJ2-4	TRBV5-1	TRBD2	NA	CASSWEGSKNIQYF	TGCGCCAGCAGCTGGGAGGGTAGCAAAAACATTCAGTACTTC
TRBJ2-7	TRBV5-1	NA	NA	CASSLRGETYEQYF	TGCGCCAGCAGCTTGAGAGGGGAGACCTACGAGCAGTACTTC
TRBJ2-2	TRBV19	NA	NA	CASSIQGPHTGELFF	TGTGCCAGTAGCATACAGGGTCCCCACACCGGGGAGCTGTTTTTT
TRBJ2-2	TRBV10-1	TRBD2	NA	CASSELAEKGANTGELFF	TGCGCCAGCAGTGAACTAGCGGAAAAGGGGGCGAACACCGGGGAGCTGTTTTTT
TRBJ1-5	TRBV28	NA	NA	CASSLLQGNQPQHF	TGTGCCAGCAGTTTACTTCAGGGCAATCAGCCCCAGCATTTT
TRBJ2-7	TRBV29-1	NA	NA	CSAIGTFTYEQYF	TGCAGCGCTATAGGGACATTTACCTACGAGCAGTACTTC
TRBJ2-7	TRBV7-2	NA	NA	CASSPAGQIYEQYF	TGTGCCAGCAGCCCGGCGGGGCAGATCTACGAGCAGTACTTC
TRBJ1-5	TRBV24-1	NA	few	CATSPWGSNQPQHF	TGTGCCACCAGTCCATGGGGGTCCAATCAGCCCCAGCATTTT
TRBJ1-4	TRBV19	TRBD1	NA	CASSITTGMGEKLFF	TGTGCCAGTAGTATCACGACAGGGATGGGTGAAAAACTGTTTTTT
TRBJ2-5	TRBV6-2/TRBV6-3	NA	NA	CASSHDLRASYNEQYF	TGTGCCAGCAGCCACGACCTGAGGGCCTCCTACAATGAGCAGTACTTC
TRBJ2-2	TRBV5-6	NA	few	CASSRTDTGELFF	TGTGCCAGCAGCCGGACGGACACCGGGGAGCTGTTTTTT
TRBJ2-1	TRBV28	NA	NA	CASSLWDSRGNEQFF	TGTGCCAGCAGTTTATGGGATTCGAGGGGAAATGAGCAGTTCTTC
TRBJ1-1	TRBV9	NA	few	CASSAGLEAFF	TGTGCCAGCAGCGCGGGCCTTGAAGCTTTCTTT
TRBJ2-5	TRBV7-2	TRBD1	few	CASSSSTGWSMETQYF	TGTGCCAGCAGCTCATCGACAGGGTGGTCGATGGAGACCCAGTACTTC
TRBJ1-5	TRBV7-9	NA	few	CASSLGGSPPSNQPQHF	TGTGCCAGCAGCCTAGGCGGGTCACCTCCAAGCAATCAGCCCCAGCATTTT
TRBJ2-3	TRBV5-8	TRBD2	NA	CASSLGLAGTTDTQYF	TGTGCCAGCAGCTTGGGACTAGCGGGGACCACAGATACGCAGTATTTT
TRBJ1-1	TRBV5-1	NA	few	CASSALWGQKNTEAFF	TGCGCCAGCAGCGCCCTATGGGGTCAGAAGAACACTGAAGCTTTCTTT